This TCR beta chain was profiled in a study of T cell repertoires in cytomegalovirus infection. As for the study in general: Both a matching HLA type and CMV infection were indicated by public TCR beta signatures.

Study outcomes and limitations: CMV-specific TCR beta clonotypes restricted by HLA-C dominated the ex vivo response.

This clonotype was counted ten times or more. Its cognate antigen is unknown. In TCRdb, the reads were re-called with MiXCR into one record per CDR3 protein. This repertoire shows hundreds of thousands of distinct CDR3 sequences, less than 25% found once; its top ten account for roughly 8%. This clonotype originated in a human donor in good health (CMV status not recorded). Some clones in this sample may be carry-over from other donors' samples. Sequenced sample: CD8+ T cells from PBMCs.

CDR3 DNA sequence: TGTGCCAGCAGTTTTGAGGGGGGCACAGATACGCAGTATTTT. Translation: CASSFEGGTDTQYF. The gene calls are TRBV28 and TRBJ2-3; D perhaps matches TRBD1 (6 bases). V gave up 3 bases and J gave up 1 base, with 8 bases separating them. The CDR3 is made up of 14 amino acids. Germline lookup yields CDR1 MDHEN and CDR2 SYDVKM.